Shown below are 16 T cell receptor beta chains from a single sample sequenced in a study of T cell responses to AZD1222 COVID-19 vaccine. Profiling relied on immunoSEQ multiplex PCR, and the TCRdb table lists in-frame clones only, not all of them. The sample yields roughly 150,000 clones, about 90% seen once. Sequencing used peripheral blood, obtained 28 days after the second AZD1222 dose. All receptors derive from an adult who received the AZD1222 COVID-19 vaccine.

V and J are TRBV6-5 and TRBJ2-2; TRBD2 might be the D (5 bases). This CDR3 is 16 amino acids long. Germline V gene data show CDR1 as MNHEY and CDR2 as SVGAGI. V lost 1 base, J lost 4 bases, and 13 bases lay in between. The CDR3 nucleotides are TGTGCCAGCAGTTACTTGAGGGAAGTGAGCACCGGGGAGCTGTTTTTT. As protein: CASSYLREVSTGELFF.

In its sample, this clone was seen once. CDR3: CASSRTGQTGELFF. In DNA, the CDR3 is TGTGCCAGCAGTCGGACTGGCCAGACCGGGGAGCTGTTTTTT. This chain links TRBV9 with TRBJ2-2; D is possibly TRBD2 (5 bases). V was clipped by 5 bases and J by 5 bases, with 13 bases between them. CDR1 and CDR2 from the germline V gene are SGDLS and YYNGEE. The CDR3 sequence is 14 residues long.

V gene TRBV30 combines with J gene TRBJ1-1; TRBD1 is a possible D gene (5 bases). The V end lost 4 bases, the J end lost 0 bases, and 9 bases lay between the germline ends. Germline V gives CDR1 GTSNPN, CDR2 SVGIG (reference sequence). There are 13 residues in the CDR3. The CDR3 loop is CAWNPDMNTEAFF. CDR3 DNA: TGTGCCTGGAATCCGGACATGAACACTGAAGCTTTCTTT.

The V gene is TRBV2, the J gene TRBJ1-5; D gene ambiguous. Germline CDR1 is SNHLY and CDR2 is FYNNEI. The CDR3 is 11 residues long. V lost 6 bases, J lost 11 bases, and 11 bases lay in between. In DNA, the CDR3 is TGTGCCAGCAGCCTCCAGGAGTCCCAGCATTTT. This encodes CASSLQESQHF. The full variable domain, completed using reference TRBV2 and TRBJ1-5, is EPEVTQTPSHQVTQMGQEVILRCVPISNHLYFYWYRQILGQKVEFLVSFYNNEISEKSEIFDDQFSVERPDGSNFTLKIRSTKLEDSAMYFCASSLQESQHFGDGTRLSIL.

This chain connects TRBV6-2 or TRBV6-3 to TRBJ1-5; 9 bases agree with TRBD1. Germline V lookup: CDR1 MNHEY, CDR2 SVGEGT. V lost 6 bases to trimming and J lost 3 bases; unmatched junction nucleotides: 6. CDR3 size: 15 residues. CDR3 bases: TGTGCCAGCAGCAAACAGGGGGCGATCAATCAGCCCCAGCATTTT. Translated, it gives CASSKQGAINQPQHF.

The chain couples TRBV15 to TRBJ2-1, with 14 bases aligning to TRBD2. The V gene end was trimmed by 4 bases and the J gene end by 7 bases; junction bases not matched to a gene: 3. The CDR3 loop spans 15 amino acids. CDR1 is LNHNV, CDR2 YYDKDF, per germline (reference sequence). CDR3 sequence: CATSTGTSGSNEQFF. In DNA form, the CDR3 reads TGTGCCACCAGCACCGGGACTAGCGGGAGTAATGAGCAGTTCTTC.

This rearrangement joins TRBV14 to TRBJ1-2, with TRBD1 as a possible D gene (6 bases). The CDR3 sequence is 14 residues long. Between the trimmed V and J ends, which lost 3 bases and 7 bases, there was a span of 15 bases. Per germline, CDR1 SGHDN and CDR2 FVKESK. The CDR3 protein is CASSHRGPWGGYTF. The CDR3, as DNA: TGTGCCAGCAGCCACAGGGGACCCTGGGGTGGCTACACCTTC.

This clone was seen only once. CDR3 amino acids: CASTVGVPAGELFF. CDR3 sequence (DNA): TGTGCCAGTACCGTGGGGGTTCCAGCCGGGGAGCTGTTTTTT. The V and J genes are TRBV19 and TRBJ2-2; D assignment may be TRBD1 or TRBD2 (5 bases each). Trimming pared 7 bases from V and 6 bases from J, leaving 15 bases between. The CDR3 runs 14 residues. The germline V gene encodes CDR1 LNHDA and CDR2 SQIVND (reference sequence).

CDR3 in DNA: TGTGCCAGCAGTCGGACTAGCGGGAGTCAAGAGACCCAGTACTTC. This codes for CASSRTSGSQETQYF. This chain joins TRBV7-7 and TRBJ2-5; 13 bases line up with TRBD2. Germline assignment: CDR1 SSHAT and CDR2 FNYEAQ (reference sequence). Losses at the gene ends were 6 bases for V and 2 bases for J; bases not matched to a gene: 3. This CDR3 is 15 amino acids long.

This chain links TRBV18 with TRBJ1-1; 7 bases align to TRBD1. J was trimmed by 3 bases and V by 9 bases; bases with no gene match: 7. Germline loops: CDR1 KGHSH, CDR2 LQKENI. The CDR3 spans 13 residues. The CDR3 sequence is CASVRGGDTEAFF. The DNA for the CDR3 is TGTGCCAGTGTCAGGGGGGGTGACACTGAAGCTTTCTTT.

The gene calls are TRBV12-3 or TRBV12-4 and TRBJ2-5; unclear D gene. The CDR3 is 12 amino acids. V lost 3 bases, J lost 5 bases, and 7 bases lay in between. The CDR3 nucleotides read TGTGCCAGCAGTTTTTACGGCGAGACCCAGTACTTC. It encodes CASSFYGETQYF.

Regarding this clone: The same CDR3 arises from other DNA sequences in this sample as well. The rearrangement links TRBV28 to TRBJ1-4, with TRBD1 matching 8 bases. This CDR3 is 15 amino acids long. V lost 5 bases and J lost 8; bases outside the gene matches: 10. Germline V lookup: CDR1 MDHEN, CDR2 SYDVKM. This CDR3 is CASSPRTGKREKLFF. DNA of the CDR3: TGTGCCAGCAGTCCTAGGACAGGGAAAAGGGAAAAACTGTTTTTT.

This clone was recorded a few times. The chain joins TRBV28 to TRBJ1-2; no clear D. Looked up from germline, CDR1 is MDHEN and CDR2 is SYDVKM. The CDR3 runs 12 residues. Trimming removed 6 bases at V and 4 bases at J, with 9 bases between. The CDR3 coding sequence is TGTGCCAGCAGATTGGGCAGCTATGGCTACACCTTC. This encodes CASRLGSYGYTF.

The V and J genes are TRBV25-1 and TRBJ1-1; 8 bases map to TRBD1. Looked up from germline, CDR1 is MGHDK and CDR2 is SYGVNS. This CDR3 comprises 13 residues. After removal of 8 bases from V and 1 base from J, the junction contained 3 bases not matched to a gene. CDR3 DNA sequence: TGTGCCAGCGTTGGACAGGGGAACACTGAAGCTTTCTTT. Encoded protein: CASVGQGNTEAFF. The entire variable domain, with the rest obtained from reference TRBV25-1 and TRBJ1-1, is as follows: EADIYQTPRYLVIGTGKKITLECSQTMGHDKMYWYQQDPGMELHLIHYSYGVNSTEKGDLSSESTVSRIRTEHFPLTLESARPSHTSQYLCASVGQGNTEAFFGQGTRLTVV.

The rearrangement uses TRBV3-1 (or the pseudogene TRBV3-2) and TRBJ2-5; D remains ambiguous. Trimming removed 0 bases at V and 3 bases at J, with 8 bases between. The CDR3 extends over 14 amino acids. Per germline, CDR1 LGHDT and CDR2 YNNKEL (reference sequence). The CDR3 coding sequence is TGTGCCAGCAGCCAAGAGTCCAGAAAAGAGACCCAGTACTTC. This codes for CASSQESRKETQYF.

The V and J genes are TRBV25-1 and TRBJ2-3; D is unresolved. The V gene lost 3 bases and the J gene lost 3 bases, with 4 bases spanning the gap. This CDR3 region has 12 residues. The germline V gene has CDR1 MGHDK and CDR2 SYGVNS. The CDR3 protein is CASSERTDTQYF. In DNA, the CDR3 is TGTGCCAGCAGTGAGAGGACAGATACGCAGTATTTT.